This TCR beta chain originates from a study of cytomegalovirus exposure and HLA in healthy donors. Overall study: Membership in the Caucasian-associated ancestry cluster was found for 75% to 90% of a few hundred genotyped donors.

The count of this clone is one. Per the germline V gene, CDR1 is MNHNY and CDR2 is SVGAGI (reference sequence). V was cut by 7 bases and J by 3 bases, with 16 bases left in between. The CDR3 extends over 15 amino acids. 60 Vbeta and 13 Jbeta primers were used in PCR. Profiled with immunoSEQ multiplex PCR; TCRdb holds only in-frame clones, not every one. The sample has 90,000 to 140,000 clones, about 78% seen once. The source material was PBMCs. The chain joins TRBV6-6 to TRBJ1-5; TRBD1 might be the D (6 bases). The sequence came from a man aged 25 to 40 in good health and CMV-seronegative. The CDR3 region has the DNA TGTGCCAGCAATCGAAACAGGGAGTCCAATCAGCCCCAGCATTTT. Amino acid sequence: CASNRNRESNQPQHF.